This T cell receptor (beta chain) was documented in a study of shared clonotypes between healthy human individuals. Of note for this clone: Other DNA sequences in this specimen translate into the identical CDR3.

The repertoire was sequenced with immunoSEQ multiplex PCR; TCRdb's copy has only in-frame clones and lacks some. The table lists 2 million to 3 million clones, roughly 93% of them singletons. Material: naive CD4+ T cells from PBMCs. Regarding subset: CD45RA+ positively selected. The TCR sequence derives from a young man in good health. Some clones in this sample may be carry-over from other donors' samples.

CDR3 in amino acids: CASNGYTGELFF. The CDR3 DNA follows: TGTGCCAGCAACGGTTACACCGGGGAGCTGTTTTTT. The chain couples TRBV6-1 to TRBJ2-2; unclear D gene. Germline lookup yields CDR1 MNHNS and CDR2 SASEGT. V lost 7 bases to trimming and J lost 3 bases, with 6 bases between them. There are 12 residues in the CDR3.